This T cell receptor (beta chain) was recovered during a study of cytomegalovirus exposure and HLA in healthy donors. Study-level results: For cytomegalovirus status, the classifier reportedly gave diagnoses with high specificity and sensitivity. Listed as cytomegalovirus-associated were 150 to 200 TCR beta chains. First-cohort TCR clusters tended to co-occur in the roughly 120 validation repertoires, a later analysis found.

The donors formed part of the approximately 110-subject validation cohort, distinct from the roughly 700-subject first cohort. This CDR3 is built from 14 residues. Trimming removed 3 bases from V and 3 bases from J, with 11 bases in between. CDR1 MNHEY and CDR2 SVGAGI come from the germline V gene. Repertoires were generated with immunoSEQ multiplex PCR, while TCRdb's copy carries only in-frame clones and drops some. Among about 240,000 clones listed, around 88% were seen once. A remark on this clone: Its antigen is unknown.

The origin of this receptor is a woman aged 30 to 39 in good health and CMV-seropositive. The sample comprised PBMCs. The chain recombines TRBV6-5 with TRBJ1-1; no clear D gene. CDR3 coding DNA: TGTGCCAGCAGTTATACAGCCGGGGACACTGAAGCTTTCTTT. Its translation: CASSYTAGDTEAFF.